The T cell receptor beta chain under discussion was sequenced for a study of CD8 T cells in Susac syndrome. V lost 6 bases and J lost 0, with 9 bases in between. The CDR3 runs to 12 residues. In germline, CDR1 is SQVTM, CDR2 ANQGSEA. Random hexamers primed reverse transcription of about 0.45 to 1 ug RNA. TCRdb independently ran MiXCR on the immunoSEQ multiplex PCR reads; one entry per CDR3 protein. Here the sample spans 140,000 to 150,000 distinct CDR3 sequences, 85% to 95% being singletons. Sequencing targeted TCR beta in blood CD8+ and CD4+ T cells. Each multiple sclerosis control was a treatment-naive patient with relapsing-remitting disease that was either stable or active. Both CD4+ and CD8+ T cells were negatively isolated, and TEMRA cells underwent FACS enrichment.

Sequencing input: CD4+ T cells from PBMCs. The sequence was collected from a human donor with multiple sclerosis. The chain employs TRBV29-1 and TRBJ2-7; D is undetermined. In DNA form, the CDR3 reads TGCAGCGTGACCCACCTCTCCTACGAGCAGTACTTC. It is translated as CSVTHLSYEQYF.